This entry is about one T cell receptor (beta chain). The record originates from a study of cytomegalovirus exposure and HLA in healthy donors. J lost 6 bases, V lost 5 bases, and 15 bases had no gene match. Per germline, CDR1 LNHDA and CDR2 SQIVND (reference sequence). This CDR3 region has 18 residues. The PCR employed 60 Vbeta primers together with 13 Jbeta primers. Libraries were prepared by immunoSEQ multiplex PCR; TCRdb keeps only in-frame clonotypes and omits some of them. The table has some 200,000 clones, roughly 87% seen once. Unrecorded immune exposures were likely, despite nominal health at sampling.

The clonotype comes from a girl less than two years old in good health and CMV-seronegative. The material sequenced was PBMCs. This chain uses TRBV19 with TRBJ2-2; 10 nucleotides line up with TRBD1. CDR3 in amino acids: CASSGKKGDRGLSGELFF. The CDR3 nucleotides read TGTGCCAGTAGTGGGAAGAAGGGAGACAGGGGGCTCTCCGGGGAGCTGTTTTTT.